A selection of T cell receptor beta chains follows, all from one sample in a study of T cells in Graves' hyperthyroidism and ophthalmopathy. TCRdb analysed the multiplex PCR reads with MiXCR anew, one entry per CDR3 protein. The sample contains 400,000 to 550,000 distinct CDR3 sequences, about 24% of which appear only once. The sequenced sample consisted of blood. The receptors stem from a woman in her thirties with Graves' ophthalmopathy. Both conserved end residues are part of each CDR3. The D gene is left open where the match is weak. Only some rows state a clone size, as once, few, many or a class for expanded clones.

D gene | J gene | clone size | V gene | CDR3 DNA | CDR3 protein
- | TRBJ2-7 | - | TRBV6-1 | TGTGCCAGCCGGCGAGAGATCTACGAGCAGTACTTC | CASRREIYEQYF
- | TRBJ1-3 | once | TRBV24-1 | TGTGCCACCAGTTCAGGACCCGACGACGGATACACCATATATTTT | CATSSGPDDGYTIYF
- | TRBJ2-7 | many | TRBV6-5 | TGTGCCAGCAGTTACGATGGGAGCCCGGGACATCCCTTTGAGCAGTACTTC | CASSYDGSPGHPFEQYF
- | TRBJ1-1 | - | TRBV12-3/TRBV12-4 | TGTGCCAGCAGTTTAGCGCGGGCTGAAGCTTTCTTT | CASSLARAEAFF
- | TRBJ2-7 | - | TRBV27 | TGTGCCAGCAGTTCGTCCGGGGTGACGGGGGCCGAGCAGTACTTC | CASSSSGVTGAEQYF
- | TRBJ2-7 | many | TRBV20-1 | TGCAGTGCTAGAGATCTACAGGGTGGTTCCTACGAGCAGTACTTC | CSARDLQGGSYEQYF
TRBD2 | TRBJ2-2 | few | TRBV10-3 | TGTGCCATCAGTGATACAAAAACGGGACTATTAGGTTCCGGGGAGCTGTTTTTT | CAISDTKTGLLGSGELFF
- | TRBJ1-2 | many | TRBV2 | TGTGCCAGCAGTGGAGGCAGGGAAGGTGTGGGGGGGCGGTGGCTATTTGGCTACACCTTC | CASSGGREGVGGRWLFGYTF
- | TRBJ1-3 | few | TRBV20-1 | TGCAGTGCTAGAGGGCCCACCACCACAATTCTCAGCTCTGGAAACACCATATATTTT | CSARGPTTTILSSGNTIYF
- | TRBJ2-7 | - | TRBV7-9 | TGTGCCAGCAGCCCCCCAGGGGAAATCCACGAGCAGTACTTC | CASSPPGEIHEQYF
TRBD1 | TRBJ2-5 | - | TRBV3-1 | TGTGCCAGCAGCCACCCGACAGGGGGACAAGAGGCCCAGTACTTC | CASSHPTGGQEAQYF
- | TRBJ2-5 | many | TRBV20-1 | TGCAGTGCAGGCTCTGTGCGGGGAGAGACCCAGTACTTC | CSAGSVRGETQYF
- | TRBJ1-1 | many | TRBV6-1 | TGTGCCAGCAGCGTTACAGGTTCGAACACTGAAGCTTTCTTT | CASSVTGSNTEAFF
- | TRBJ2-7 | few | TRBV20-1 | TGCAGTGCTAGTGGGGGTTTTTCCGAGCAGTACTTC | CSASGGFSEQYF
TRBD1 | TRBJ2-7 | many | TRBV12-3/TRBV12-4 | TGTGCCAGCAGTTTGGGACAGCCGAGCTACGAGCAGTACTTC | CASSLGQPSYEQYF
TRBD1 | TRBJ1-5 | many | TRBV29-1 | TGCAGCGTGCGGACAGGGTCAAGTCGCAATCAGCCCCAGCATTTT | CSVRTGSSRNQPQHF
- | TRBJ2-5 | - | TRBV7-2 | TGCGCCAGCAGCCAGGGACTGGAAGAGACCCAGTACTTC | CASSQGLEETQYF
TRBD2 | TRBJ2-7 | - | TRBV28 | TGTGCCAGCAGGGGAGTAGCGGGGTTCCGCCCCTACGAGCAGTACTTC | CASRGVAGFRPYEQYF
- | TRBJ1-2 | many | TRBV29-1 | TGCAGCGTTGAAGATCGAATCTATGGCTACACCTTC | CSVEDRIYGYTF
- | TRBJ1-1 | - | TRBV20-1 | TGCAGTGCTAGCGGGTCAGGCGTGAACACTGAAGCTTTCTTT | CSASGSGVNTEAFF
TRBD2 | TRBJ2-2 | many | TRBV4-2 | TGTGCCAGCAGCCACCCCCTCACGGCTAGCGGGCGGTCCGGGGAGCTGTTTTTT | CASSHPLTASGRSGELFF
- | TRBJ1-3 | - | TRBV28 | TGTGCCAGCAGTTTGTATGGGGAGGGGACGTATGGAAACACCATATATTTT | CASSLYGEGTYGNTIYF
- | TRBJ2-6 | many | TRBV5-1 | TGCGCCAGCAGCACAGATACCTCTGGGGCCAACGTCCTGACTTTC | CASSTDTSGANVLTF
- | TRBJ1-5 | many | TRBV18 | TGTGCCAGCTCACCCGAACCCCAGCCCCAGCATTTT | CASSPEPQPQHF
- | TRBJ1-2 | many | TRBV6-2/TRBV6-3 | TGTGCCAGCAGTCCACAGGCTCTCTATGGCTACACCTTC | CASSPQALYGYTF
- | TRBJ2-6 | many | TRBV12-3/TRBV12-4 | TGTGCCAGCAGTAACACAGGGCGTGGGGCCAACGTCCTGACTTTC | CASSNTGRGANVLTF
- | TRBJ2-5 | - | TRBV6-1 | TGTGCCAGCAGTGAAGCAGGGGATGGAGAGACCCAGTACTTC | CASSEAGDGETQYF
TRBD1 | TRBJ1-1 | many | TRBV6-2/TRBV6-3 | TGTGCCAGCAGTTACAGGGGGCATGGAGGGAACACTGAAGCTTTCTTT | CASSYRGHGGNTEAFF
- | TRBJ2-5 | few | TRBV15 | TGTGCCACCAGCAGAGATCCCCTGAGGGGCACGAATCGAGAGACCCAGTACTTC | CATSRDPLRGTNRETQYF
TRBD2 | TRBJ2-7 | - | TRBV3-1 | TGTGCCAGCAGATTGACTAGCGGGGGGTGGGAGTACGAGCAGTACTTC | CASRLTSGGWEYEQYF
- | TRBJ2-6 | many | TRBV5-1 | TGCGCCAGCAGCTGGTACTCTGGGGCCAACGTCCTGACTTTC | CASSWYSGANVLTF
TRBD1 | TRBJ2-5 | - | TRBV4-2 | TGTGCCAGCAGCCAAGAGGGGACAGTCCAAGAGACCCAGTACTTC | CASSQEGTVQETQYF
- | TRBJ2-6 | many | TRBV14 | TGTGCCAGCAGCCAAGATGTCCGGGGAGGGGCCAACGTCCTGACTTTC | CASSQDVRGGANVLTF
- | TRBJ2-7 | - | TRBV11-1 | TGTGCCAGCAGCTTAGGTTCGAGCGGTACCTACGAGCAGTACTTC | CASSLGSSGTYEQYF
- | TRBJ2-7 | - | TRBV20-1 | TGCAGTGCTAGAGTTAGGGCAGGAGGTCAGTACTTC | CSARVRAGGQYF
- | TRBJ1-5 | - | TRBV15 | TGTGCCACCAGCCCTCGAATCACCAATCAGCCCCAGCATTTT | CATSPRITNQPQHF
- | TRBJ2-5 | - | TRBV5-1 | TGCGCCAGCACCCCGGGGGGCGGTCCGTCGGAGACCCAGTACTTC | CASTPGGGPSETQYF
TRBD1 | TRBJ2-7 | - | TRBV11-2 | TGTGCCAGCAGCTTAATCTTCGCAGGGGCAGGGGGTGGGGACTTC | CASSLIFAGAGGGDF
TRBD1 | TRBJ1-1 | few | TRBV20-1 | TGCAGAGCTAGAGGTGCCAGGGGGGGGATGAACACTGAAGCTTTCTTT | CRARGARGGMNTEAFF
- | TRBJ2-7 | - | TRBV6-1 | TGTGCCAGCAGTGAAATTTCAGGAAGCTCCTACGAGCAGTACTTC | CASSEISGSSYEQYF
TRBD1 | TRBJ1-2 | many | TRBV27 | TGTGCCAGCAGTGACAGGGGTACCTATGGCTACACCTTC | CASSDRGTYGYTF
- | TRBJ1-2 | - | TRBV6-5 | TGTGCCAGCAGTTACACCCTCCTTGGAAACTATGGCTACACCTTC | CASSYTLLGNYGYTF